These 25 T cell receptor beta chains were sequenced from one sample in a study of OX40 agonist ivuxolimab in advanced cancers. Sequencing was performed with immunoSEQ multiplex PCR; in TCRdb, only in-frame clones are kept and a portion is missing. The data hold around 130,000 clones, with over 85% observed a single time. The sequencing here drew on CD4+ or CD8+ T cells sorted from blood, taken in a trial of the OX40 agonist ivuxolimab. All receptors derive from an adult with an advanced solid tumor such as melanoma, head and neck, liver or kidney cancer.

This chain's CDR3 is CASGGKGGFYGYTF. The CDR3, as DNA: TGTGCCAGCGGAGGTAAAGGGGGATTCTATGGCTACACCTTC. The rearrangement joins TRBV7-2 to TRBJ1-2; the D gene is possibly TRBD1 (6 bases). The CDR3 runs 14 residues. Germline values: CDR1 SGHTA, CDR2 FQGNSA. Trimming removed 8 bases at V and 4 bases at J, with 17 bases between. Supplemented by reference TRBV7-2 and TRBJ1-2, the full variable domain reads GAGVSQSPSNKVTEKGKDVELRCDPISGHTALYWYRQSLGQGLEFLIYFQGNSAPDKSGLPSDRFSAERTGGSVSTLTIQRTQQEDSAVYLCASGGKGGFYGYTFGSGTRLTVV.

This chain links TRBV10-3 with TRBJ2-7; possibly TRBD1 for D (6 bases). The V end was cut by 5 bases, the J end by 5 bases, with 10 bases between. The length of the CDR3 is 12 residues. Germline lookup yields CDR1 ENHRY and CDR2 SYGVKD. The CDR3 loop is CAISKSGDEQYF. The CDR3 DNA sequence: TGTGCCATCAGTAAATCAGGGGACGAGCAGTACTTC.

V gene TRBV27 combines with J gene TRBJ2-3; 10 bases are shared with TRBD1. The junction had 7 bases not matched to a gene; V was cut back by 6 bases and J by 4 bases. The CDR3 totals 15 residues. Germline values: CDR1 MNHEY, CDR2 SMNVEV (reference sequence). The CDR3 region is CASRGTGDLADTQYF. The CDR3 bases are TGTGCCAGCAGGGGGACAGGGGACCTTGCAGATACGCAGTATTTT.

This chain uses TRBV5-6 with TRBJ2-7; 10 nucleotides line up with TRBD2. Losses at the gene ends were 2 bases for V and 3 bases for J; bases not matched to a gene: 17. This CDR3 is built from 19 residues. The germline gives CDR1 SGHDT, CDR2 YYEEEE. CDR3 nucleotide sequence: TGTGCCAGCAGCTTAGGACGGACTCAGACTAGCGGGTTTTACTACGAGCAGTACTTC. Its protein product is CASSLGRTQTSGFYYEQYF.

This clone has only one observation. The rearrangement uses TRBV5-6 and TRBJ1-4; 10 positions match TRBD1. V was pared by 5 bases and J by 1 base, with 5 bases of the junction left unmatched. This CDR3 region has 16 residues. CDR1 is SGHDT and CDR2 is YYEEEE in the germline V gene. Here the CDR3 reads CASSKDRGITNEKLFF. In nucleotides, the CDR3 is TGTGCCAGCAGTAAGGACAGGGGGATAACTAATGAAAAACTGTTTTTT.

The chain has TRBV6-5 and TRBJ2-1; possibly TRBD1 or TRBD2 for D (6 bases each). This CDR3 is built from 14 residues. V was cut by 6 bases and J by 15 bases, with 24 bases left in between. Germline lookup yields CDR1 MNHEY and CDR2 SVGAGI. As DNA, the CDR3 is TGTGCCAGCAGCGAGGGGGGAGGCCCCTTCAGTCCGTTCTTC. Residues: CASSEGGGPFSPFF.

This clone was recorded only once. The chain employs TRBV11-3 and TRBJ2-2, with D possibly TRBD1 on 6 matching bases. The CDR3 totals 16 residues. Germline-derived CDR1 and CDR2 are SGHNT and YENEEA. V was clipped by 4 bases and J by 8 bases, with 20 bases between them. The CDR3 loop reads CASSSGDTGSRGELFF. Here the CDR3 DNA reads TGTGCCAGCAGCTCAGGGGACACTGGGTCCCGGGGGGAGCTGTTTTTT.

The CDR3 DNA sequence: TGTGCCAGCAGCTACTACAGTGACCCTGGAGCTTTCTTT. It codes for CASSYYSDPGAFF. This chain connects TRBV7-2 to TRBJ1-1; D unresolved. V was trimmed by 4 bases and J by 10 bases, leaving 16 bases between them. CDR1 and CDR2 from the germline V gene are SGHTA and FQGNSA. The CDR3 sequence is 13 residues long.

This clone was detected only a few times. The chain recombines TRBV5-6 with TRBJ1-1; tentative D call: TRBD1 (5 bases). The CDR3 is made up of 14 amino acids. The germline V gene encodes CDR1 SGHDT and CDR2 YYEEEE. V was shortened by 4 bases and J by 3 bases, with 13 bases between the two germline ends. CDR3 protein: CASSEGPRDTEAFF. DNA for the CDR3: TGTGCCAGCAGCGAGGGACCTAGGGACACTGAAGCTTTCTTT.

J is TRBJ2-3 and V is TRBV19; 7 bases match TRBD1. J lost 3 bases, V lost 5 bases, and 5 bases had no gene match. This CDR3 spans 14 amino acids. Germline-derived CDR1 and CDR2 are LNHDA and SQIVND (reference sequence). The CDR3 nucleotides are TGTGCCAGTAGTCTCAACAGGGGTACAGATACGCAGTATTTT. Protein: CASSLNRGTDTQYF.

The chain combines TRBV27 with TRBJ2-5; D remains ambiguous. Trimming removed 4 bases from V and 1 base from J, with 7 bases in between. Germline V lookup: CDR1 MNHEY, CDR2 SMNVEV (reference sequence). The CDR3 runs 13 residues. This CDR3 is CASSSLIQETQYF. CDR3 nucleotides: TGTGCCAGCAGTTCGCTAATCCAAGAGACCCAGTACTTC.

This chain uses TRBV7-2 with TRBJ2-7; D possibly corresponds to TRBD1 (5 bases). Trimming took off 6 bases at V and 1 base at J, with 13 bases between the two ends. CDR3 length equals 14 residues. Germline-derived CDR1 and CDR2 are SGHTA and FQGNSA. This chain's CDR3 is CASSRGAGSYEQYF. CDR3 sequence (DNA): TGTGCCAGCAGTAGGGGTGCCGGTTCCTACGAGCAGTACTTC.

This chain uses TRBV18 with TRBJ2-5; D is unclear. The CDR3 loop spans 13 amino acids. The germline V gene has CDR1 KGHSH and CDR2 LQKENI. With 2 bases removed from V and 3 bases from J, the gap between germline ends came to 7 bases. The CDR3 DNA sequence: TGTGCCAGCTCACCAAATTTGGAAGAGACCCAGTACTTC. This translates into CASSPNLEETQYF.

This clone has only one observation. The chain couples TRBV19 to TRBJ2-2; 8 bases align to TRBD2. The CDR3 covers 18 residues. Germline CDR1 and CDR2: LNHDA and SQIVND (reference sequence). V lost 5 bases, J lost 0 bases, and 11 bases stayed unmatched. CDR3 nucleotide sequence: TGTGCCAGTAGTCTGGGGCTAGCGGGCTTCGCGAACACCGGGGAGCTGTTTTTT. This sequence encodes CASSLGLAGFANTGELFF.

J is TRBJ1-1 and V is TRBV27; D might be TRBD1 (6 bases). This CDR3 region has 15 residues. V lost 0 bases and J 0 bases, leaving 8 bases between the germline ends. CDR1 and CDR2 from the germline V gene are MNHEY and SMNVEV (reference sequence). The CDR3 sequence: CASSLSGQVNTEAFF. The CDR3 DNA reads TGTGCCAGCAGTTTATCGGGACAAGTGAACACTGAAGCTTTCTTT.

The CDR3 sequence: CASSLRQGAAGYTF. The CDR3 nucleotides are TGTGCCAGCAGCTTACGCCAGGGGGCGGCTGGCTACACCTTC. The chain couples TRBV5-6 to TRBJ1-2; TRBD1 matches 8 bases. Looked up from germline, CDR1 is SGHDT and CDR2 is YYEEEE. The J segment lost 7 bases and the V segment lost 2 bases, leaving 7 bases of the junction unmatched. CDR3 length: 14 amino acids.

The V call is TRBV14, the J call TRBJ2-6; tentatively, D is TRBD1 (5 bases). The CDR3 is made up of 16 amino acids. V gave up 1 base and J gave up 0 bases, with 7 bases separating them. The germline CDR1 and CDR2 sequences are SGHDN and FVKESK. The CDR3 sequence: CASSQGGYSGANVLTF. Here the CDR3 DNA reads TGTGCCAGCAGCCAAGGGGGCTACTCTGGGGCCAACGTCCTGACTTTC.

The chain carries TRBV5-6 and TRBJ2-2; TRBD2 aligns across 9 bases. Per germline, CDR1 SGHDT and CDR2 YYEEEE. This CDR3 contains 16 residues. The junction had 5 bases not matched to a gene; V was cut back by 1 base and J by 4 bases. The CDR3 sequence: CASSLYERGATGELFF. The CDR3 DNA reads TGTGCCAGCAGCTTGTACGAGCGGGGGGCCACCGGGGAGCTGTTTTTT.

This clone was seen a few times. The chain recombines TRBV20-1 with TRBJ1-2, with D unclear. Between the trimmed V and J ends, which lost 8 bases and 4 bases, there was a span of 11 bases. The CDR3 totals 11 residues. In germline, CDR1 is DFQATT, CDR2 SNEGSKA (reference sequence). In DNA, the CDR3 is TGCAGTCAAGCGGGCAGCTATGGCTACACCTTC. Protein: CSQAGSYGYTF.

This chain links TRBV10-3 with TRBJ2-4; 10 nucleotides agree with TRBD2. In germline, CDR1 is ENHRY, CDR2 SYGVKD. V gave up 1 base and J gave up 7 bases; unmatched junction bases: 7. The CDR3 is 16 residues long. The CDR3, as DNA: TGTGCCATCAGTGAGTTGGATAGCGGGAGGAGGAACATTCAGTACTTC. Amino acids: CAISELDSGRRNIQYF.

The rearrangement uses TRBV7-6 and TRBJ2-5; D perhaps matches TRBD2 (6 bases). V shed 6 bases and J shed 4 bases, with 12 bases lying between them. This CDR3 has 13 amino acids. Per germline, CDR1 SGHVS and CDR2 FNYEAQ. CDR3 DNA: TGTGCCAGCAGGGGGGTGCGGGGAGAGACCCAGTACTTC. Translation gives CASRGVRGETQYF. Using reference TRBV7-6 and TRBJ2-5 for the parts outside the CDR3, the full variable domain is GAGVSQSPRYKVTKRGQDVALRCDPISGHVSLYWYRQALGQGPEFLTYFNYEAQQDKSGLPNDRFSAERPEGSISTLTIQRTEQRDSAMYRCASRGVRGETQYFGPGTRLLVL.

Turning to this clone: Other DNA sequences in this specimen translate into the identical CDR3. This rearrangement joins TRBV30 to TRBJ1-6; perhaps TRBD1 as D (5 bases). The CDR3 contains 14 residues. V was pared by 2 bases and J by 10 bases, with 15 bases between. Germline assignment: CDR1 GTSNPN and CDR2 SVGIG (reference sequence). CDR3 bases: TGTGCCTGGAGTTTCGGGGGAAAGGGATCACCCCTCCACTTT. It encodes CAWSFGGKGSPLHF.

This clone showed up just once. The rearrangement uses TRBV28 and TRBJ1-2, with TRBD1 identical over 10 bases. This CDR3 comprises 15 residues. Unmatched junction bases numbered 10, after V lost 6 bases and J lost 6 bases. Germline V gives CDR1 MDHEN, CDR2 SYDVKM. CDR3 amino acids: CASRANLGQGNGYTF. The CDR3 region has the DNA TGTGCCAGCAGGGCAAATTTGGGACAGGGGAATGGCTACACCTTC.

V usage is TRBV4-1 and J usage is TRBJ2-3; D not resolved. Germline V gives CDR1 MGHRA, CDR2 YSYEKL. Trimming stripped 0 bases from V and 1 base from J, with 17 bases between. The CDR3 totals 18 residues. The CDR3, as DNA: TGCGCCAGCAGCCAAGATTACACTCTCTCGGGCGGCACAGATACGCAGTATTTT. It yields the protein CASSQDYTLSGGTDTQYF.

The chain is built from TRBV7-9 and TRBJ2-3; D unclear. Trimming pared 8 bases from V and 2 bases from J, leaving 8 bases between. Germline V gene sequence: CDR1 SEHNR, CDR2 FQNEAQ (reference sequence). The CDR3 covers 12 residues. The CDR3 region is CASLTSTDTQYF. The CDR3 DNA sequence: TGTGCCAGCCTCACTTCCACAGATACGCAGTATTTT.